This T cell receptor beta chain was recovered during a study of OX40 agonist ivuxolimab in advanced cancers. Method: immunoSEQ multiplex PCR; TCRdb's copy keeps in-frame clones and lacks some. The sample holds 55,000 to 80,000 clones, over 70% seen once. The source of this sequence is an adult with an advanced solid tumor such as melanoma, head and neck, liver or kidney cancer. This specimen was CD4+ or CD8+ T cells sorted from blood, taken in a trial of the OX40 agonist ivuxolimab.

The CDR3, as DNA: TGTGCCAGCAGTTTAAGTGGACAAGCCAAAAACATTCAGTACTTC. This codes for CASSLSGQAKNIQYF. The chain carries TRBV28 and TRBJ2-4, with D possibly matching TRBD1 (5 bases). Deletions cut 2 bases from V and 0 bases from J, with 8 bases between. The CDR3 contains 15 residues. Germline values: CDR1 MDHEN, CDR2 SYDVKM.